This T cell receptor beta chain was identified in a study of somatic mutations in cytotoxic T cells in rheumatoid arthritis. Across the study: Flow sorting of some V beta antibody-stained T cells reached nearly 100% purity, with V beta1+ cells also TCRB-sequenced.

The ends were cut back, 6 bases at V and 2 bases at J, with 16 bases in the middle. CDR3 length equals 15 residues. CDR1 and CDR2 (germline): MNHEY, SMNVEV (reference sequence). Separation of CD4+ and CD8+ cells was performed by positive magnetic bead selection, and purity was verified by flow cytometry. Per the authors' pipeline: Patient CD8+ clones bigger than 1% seldom lined up with published virus-specific TCRB sequences. Only in-frame clones appear in the TCRdb table, and some are missing; sequencing was by immunoSEQ multiplex PCR. V, J and clone size are those of that table, while D and trimming were read from the DNA. This sample carries tens of thousands of clones, approximately 80% of them seen once, and the ten largest clones take roughly 14%.

This clonotype was sampled from an adult with rheumatoid arthritis. The sequenced material came from CD8+ T cells sorted from blood. The chain couples TRBV27 to TRBJ1-2, with D possibly TRBD1 on 5 matching bases. CDR3 protein: CASRPSGPGNYGYTF. The CDR3 coding sequence is TGTGCCAGCAGACCCTCAGGGCCTGGGAACTATGGCTACACCTTC.